The 17 T cell receptor beta chains below all came from one sample that was sequenced in a study of T cells in Graves' hyperthyroidism and ophthalmopathy. RNA transcripts served as the template for amplifying TCR beta CDR3 regions. Carried out on the TCR CDR3, a first-round RT-PCR used the HTBI primer set. TCRdb re-called the multiplex PCR reads through MiXCR, storing one row per CDR3 protein. The sample yields about 580,000 distinct CDR3 sequences, 46% seen once. The specimen sequenced was peripheral blood or thyroid tissue (not recorded which). Every receptor here comes from a woman aged 18 to 35 with Graves' hyperthyroidism.

This clonotype was seen many times. CDR3 DNA: TGTGCCAGTGACAAGGGGAATGACAATCAGCCCCAGCATTTT. This translates into CASDKGNDNQPQHF. The chain carries TRBV19 and TRBJ1-5; a possible D gene is TRBD1 (5 bases). The V end was cut by 8 bases, the J end by 3 bases, with 14 bases between. Germline V CDR1 and CDR2: LNHDA, SQIVND (reference sequence). The CDR3 contains 14 residues.

The chain couples TRBV9 to TRBJ2-7, with D possibly TRBD2 on 5 matching bases. CDR3 length: 14 residues. Germline CDR1 SGDLS, CDR2 YYNGEE. V was clipped by 0 bases and J by 2 bases, with 9 bases between them. The CDR3 spells CASSVEGLPYEQYF. In DNA, the CDR3 is TGTGCCAGCAGCGTAGAAGGACTTCCCTACGAGCAGTACTTC.

This chain joins TRBV10-3 and TRBJ2-7; D call uncertain. CDR3 size: 12 residues. Germline V gene lookup returns CDR1 ENHRY and CDR2 SYGVKD. V gave up 8 bases and J gave up 7 bases, with 15 bases separating them. The DNA of the CDR3 is TGTGCCATCCGTTCTTCCATCCGGGAGCAGTACTTC. Its translation is CAIRSSIREQYF.

CDR3: CASTRGYRGSQPQHF. CDR3 nucleotides: TGTGCCAGCACTCGGGGCTACAGGGGGAGTCAGCCCCAGCATTTT. The chain has TRBV12-3 or TRBV12-4 and TRBJ1-5; 8 nucleotides align to TRBD1. Trimming cost V 7 bases and J 6 bases; bases outside gene matches: 11. The length of the CDR3 is 15 residues.

V gene TRBV7-6 combines with J gene TRBJ2-7; 9 bases are shared with TRBD1. The CDR3 loop spans 14 amino acids. The V segment lost 5 bases and the J segment 9 bases; nucleotides outside the gene matches: 11. CDR1 is SGHVS, CDR2 FNYEAQ, per germline. CDR3 nucleotides: TGTGCCAGCAGCAGGGGACAGGGTCTAGACGGGCAGTACTTC. Protein sequence: CASSRGQGLDGQYF. Looking up the rest from reference TRBV7-6 and TRBJ2-7 gives the full variable domain: GAGVSQSPRYKVTKRGQDVALRCDPISGHVSLYWYRQALGQGPEFLTYFNYEAQQDKSGLPNDRFSAERPEGSISTLTIQRTEQRDSAMYRCASSRGQGLDGQYFGPGTRLTVT.

This clonotype turned up a few times. A much larger clonotype is one base distant, so this may be a read error. V and J are TRBV7-6 and TRBJ2-7; D may correspond to TRBD1 or TRBD2 (5 bases each). The length of the CDR3 is 15 residues. CDR1 SGHVS and CDR2 FNYEAQ come from the germline V gene. The V end lost 9 bases, the J end lost 3 bases, and 21 bases lay between the germline ends. In DNA form, the CDR3 reads TGTGCCAGTCCACCAACAAACTGGGACGGCTACGAGCAGTACTTC. Translation gives CASPPTNWDGYEQYF.

The chain employs TRBV6-6 and TRBJ2-3, with D possibly being TRBD1 or TRBD2 (6 bases each). The J call may not be correct, given that the DNA end is closer to TRBJ2-7. Germline-derived CDR1 and CDR2 are MNHNY and SVGAGI (reference sequence). The CDR3 extends over 17 amino acids. The CDR3 protein is CASTRGRGPGSGDTQYF. The CDR3 coding sequence is TGTGCCAGCACCCGAGGTCGGGGGCCGGGTTCGGGAGATACGCAGTACTTC.

Only one count was recorded for this clonotype. Given a much more abundant clone one base away, this may be a read error. This chain links TRBV10-3 with TRBJ2-7; 12 bases align to TRBD2. Germline CDR1 is ENHRY and CDR2 is SYGVKD. This CDR3 spans 14 amino acids. J lost 7 bases, V lost 7 bases, and 8 bases had no gene match. The CDR3 protein is CAITATSGSNEQYF. The CDR3 DNA reads TGTGCCATCACTGCGACTAGCGGGAGCAATGAGCAGTACTTC.

The gene calls are TRBV9 and TRBJ1-6, with 7 bases lining up with TRBD1. Germline loops: CDR1 SGDLS, CDR2 YYNGEE. The CDR3 runs to 15 residues. The junction had 6 bases not matched to a gene; V was cut back by 4 bases and J by 5 bases. CDR3 bases: TGTGCCAGCAGCCGAGCGGGACAGCATAATTCACCCCTCCACTTT. This sequence encodes CASSRAGQHNSPLHF.

The table lists this clonotype with many counts. The V call is TRBV5-1, the J call TRBJ2-5, with 14 bases that match TRBD2. V lost 3 bases, J lost 2 bases, and 3 bases stayed unmatched. Germline V gene data show CDR1 as SGHRS and CDR2 as YFSETQ. This CDR3 has 16 amino acids. CDR3 region: CASSWGLAGVQETQYF. Written as DNA, the CDR3 is TGCGCCAGCAGCTGGGGACTAGCGGGGGTACAAGAGACCCAGTACTTC.

This clonotype was observed a single time. The chain combines TRBV6-4 with TRBJ1-2; 7 bases match TRBD1. CDR1 MRHNA and CDR2 SNTAGT come from the germline V gene. The CDR3 is 15 residues long. V was clipped by 6 bases and J by 4 bases; unmatched bases: 11. CDR3 coding DNA: TGTGCCAGCAGCGCGGGACAGCCGGGGGCCTATGGCTACACCTTC. Residues: CASSAGQPGAYGYTF.

There are many counts of this clonotype. This clone may be a read error of a much larger clone one base away. This rearrangement joins TRBV6-4 to TRBJ2-6; D is unresolved. Germline V gene data show CDR1 as MRHNA and CDR2 as SNTAGT. This CDR3 comprises 14 residues. With 2 bases removed from V and 0 bases from J, the gap between germline ends came to 2 bases. Here the CDR3 reads CASSDNSGANVLTF. In nucleotides, the CDR3 is TGTGCCAGCAGTGACAACTCTGGGGCCAACGTCCTGACTTTC.

This clonotype was observed many times. The chain has TRBV7-2 and TRBJ1-1, with D maybe TRBD1 (6 bases). V dropped 4 bases and J dropped 1 base, with 10 bases sitting between them. Germline CDR1 and CDR2: SGHTA and FQGNSA. This CDR3 is built from 14 residues. CDR3 coding DNA: TGTGCCAGCAGCTGGCACAGGGCGAACACTGAAGCTTTCTTT. This codes for CASSWHRANTEAFF.

This clonotype was observed many times. The chain recombines TRBV7-3 with TRBJ1-1, with D maybe TRBD1 (5 bases). The V and J ends lost 5 bases and 1 base respectively, with 8 bases between them. The length of the CDR3 is 13 residues. The germline gives CDR1 SGHTA, CDR2 FQGTGA. CDR3 residues: CASSQTGNTEAFF. DNA of the CDR3: TGTGCCAGCAGCCAAACAGGGAACACTGAAGCTTTCTTT.

The genes are TRBV20-1 and TRBJ2-2; D possibly corresponds to TRBD2 (6 bases). Germline V gene data show CDR1 as DFQATT and CDR2 as SNEGSKA (reference sequence). V shed 6 bases and J shed 1 base, with 9 bases lying between them. CDR3 length equals 13 residues. CDR3 region: CSANSGNTGELFF. DNA of the CDR3: TGCAGTGCCAATAGCGGGAACACCGGGGAGCTGTTTTTT.

The CDR3, as DNA: TGCAGTGCTAGAGCTCGCGGGAGGAAGACAGATACGCAGTATTTT. It yields the protein CSARARGRKTDTQYF. V gene TRBV20-1 combines with J gene TRBJ2-3, with 8 bases that match TRBD2. The CDR3 runs 15 residues. CDR1 and CDR2 from the germline V gene are DFQATT and SNEGSKA (reference sequence). V was pared by 1 base and J by 3 bases, with 6 bases of the junction left unmatched.

This clonotype was seen many times. The J gene is TRBJ1-2, the V gene TRBV7-8; 8 positions match TRBD1. The germline V gene encodes CDR1 SGHVS and CDR2 FQNEAQ. CDR3 size: 15 residues. V was clipped by 3 bases and J by 4 bases; unmatched bases: 7. CDR3 region: CASSLPTGDTYGYTF. CDR3 in DNA: TGTGCCAGCAGCTTGCCGACAGGGGACACCTATGGCTACACCTTC.